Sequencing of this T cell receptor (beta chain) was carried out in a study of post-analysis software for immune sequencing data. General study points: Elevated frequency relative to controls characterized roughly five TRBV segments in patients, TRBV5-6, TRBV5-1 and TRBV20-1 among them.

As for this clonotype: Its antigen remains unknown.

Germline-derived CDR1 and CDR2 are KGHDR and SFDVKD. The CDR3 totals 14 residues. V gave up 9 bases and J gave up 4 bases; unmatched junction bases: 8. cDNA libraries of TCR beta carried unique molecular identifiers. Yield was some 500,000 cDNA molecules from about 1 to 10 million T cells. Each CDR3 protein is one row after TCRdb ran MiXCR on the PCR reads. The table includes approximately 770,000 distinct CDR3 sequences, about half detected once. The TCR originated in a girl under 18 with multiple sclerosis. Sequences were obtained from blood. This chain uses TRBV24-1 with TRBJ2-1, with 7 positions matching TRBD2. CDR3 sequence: CATAAGAIYNEQFF. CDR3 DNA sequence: TGTGCCACCGCGGCGGGAGCGATATACAATGAGCAGTTCTTC.